The clone carrying this TCR beta chain was found a few times. Its antigen is still unknown. Reverse transcription of all isolated RNA meant that expressed TCRB transcripts were sequenced. Some clones are missing from TCRdb's copy, which holds only in-frame ones; the method was immunoSEQ multiplex PCR. The sample carries roughly 300,000 clones, roughly an eighth recorded once. The data are from a study of beta chain features in type 1 diabetes. General observations from the study: For Type 1 diabetes patients, all four CD4+ subsets carried TCRB CDR3s that were moderately but significantly shorter. Insertions were fewer and deletions more numerous at VDJ junctions in type 1 diabetes patients. Sequencing of cDNA might inflate the share of cells that strongly express TCR.

Trimming took 5 bases from V and 0 from J, leaving 14 bases between them. Germline CDR1 is SGHTA and CDR2 is FQGNSA. This CDR3 contains 17 residues. Sequenced: naive CD4+ T cells from blood. The chain carries TRBV7-2 and TRBJ2-6; tentatively, D is TRBD1 (6 bases). This TCR was sampled from a man aged 30-40 years with type 1 diabetes. The CDR3 here is CASSGRTGSSGANVLTF. The CDR3 DNA sequence: TGTGCCAGCAGCGGGCGAACAGGGTCCTCTGGGGCCAACGTCCTGACTTTC.